A selection of T cell receptor beta chains follows, all from one sample in a study of blood T cell repertoires in COVID-19. TCRdb's table, derived via immunoSEQ multiplex PCR, lists solely in-frame clones and lacks some. This table holds 250,000 to 300,000 clones, around 87% found once. The material sequenced was peripheral blood. The receptors come from a woman between 55 and 75 years old with COVID-19, enrolled during active disease. Both conserved end residues are part of each CDR3. The size of a clone is reported for some rows only, either as once, few or many, or as a class for expanded clones.

>TRBJ1-2|TRBV7-8|-
CASSPGTGNGYTF
>TRBJ2-3|TRBV5-1|-
CASSFGLGGRPTDTQYF
>TRBJ2-7|TRBV5-1|few
CASSLVGTEIYEQYF
>TRBJ1-1|TRBV28|-
CASSSNRGRGTEAFF
>TRBJ2-7|TRBV5-1|-
CASSLKTGGYEQYF
>TRBJ2-3|TRBV7-8|-
CASSLSTGRSTDTQYF
>TRBJ1-5|TRBV20-1|-
CSASSLNQPQHF
>TRBJ1-5|TRBV15|few
CATSRARTGGGPQHF
>TRBJ2-7|TRBV5-1|-
CASREETGASYEQYF
>TRBJ1-1|TRBV7-2|-
CASSLPGRGTEAFF
>TRBJ2-5|TRBV6-5|-
CASGGAQETQYF
>TRBJ2-1|TRBV10-2|few
CASSELRELPSYNEQFF
>TRBJ1-1|TRBV5-1|few
CASSSGGYTEAFF
>TRBJ2-7|TRBV25-1|-
CASSESASSSYEQYF
>TRBJ2-5|TRBV9|-
CASSPLLGSGQETQYF
>TRBJ2-3|TRBV28|-
CASSLIGLARETQYF
>TRBJ1-2|TRBV7-3|-
CASSSLGQTSNYGYTF
>TRBJ2-2|TRBV5-1|-
CASSLFQGGTGELFF
>TRBJ2-7|TRBV10-1|-
CASSVSGLAGDSYEQYF
>TRBJ1-2|TRBV5-4|once
CASSFDRDYGYTF
>TRBJ2-4|TRBV2|-
CARFTGTSGNLGKNIQYF
>TRBJ1-6|TRBV28|-
CASSTQGANSPLHF
>TRBJ1-1|TRBV5-1|-
CASSLGGSQGKAFF
>TRBJ1-2|TRBV5-1|-
CASSSERGYGYTF
>TRBJ2-7|TRBV7-2|-
CASSLERTAGGPSSYEQYF
>TRBJ2-3|TRBV19|-
CASSMGATDTQYF
>TRBJ2-1|TRBV6-6|-
CASHTPGTSGSNEQFF
>TRBJ1-6|TRBV28|-
CASEELGGDSPLHF
>TRBJ2-7|TRBV30|-
CAWSGGQPPDEQYF
>TRBJ1-5|TRBV5-4|-
CASSIQGMKNQPQHF
>TRBJ2-5|TRBV24-1|-
CATSDLLAGGETQYF
>TRBJ1-1|TRBV28|once
CASSLPRQGDELAFF
>TRBJ1-3|TRBV4-1|few
CASSQESGGLRNTIYF
>TRBJ2-3|TRBV18|-
CASSLLAGDTDTQYF